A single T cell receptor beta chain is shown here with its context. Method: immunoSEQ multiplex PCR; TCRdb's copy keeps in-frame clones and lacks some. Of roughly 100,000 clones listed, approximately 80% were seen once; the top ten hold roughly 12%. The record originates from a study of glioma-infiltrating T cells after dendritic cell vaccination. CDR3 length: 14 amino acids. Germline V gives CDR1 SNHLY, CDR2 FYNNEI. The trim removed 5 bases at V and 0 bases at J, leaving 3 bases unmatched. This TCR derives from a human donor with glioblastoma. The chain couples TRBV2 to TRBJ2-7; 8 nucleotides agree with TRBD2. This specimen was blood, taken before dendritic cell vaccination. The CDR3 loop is CASSPRGVSYEQYF. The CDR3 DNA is TGTGCCAGCAGTCCGCGGGGGGTCTCCTACGAGCAGTACTTC.